The 30 T cell receptor beta chains presented below share a single source sample, sequenced in a study of shared clonotypes between healthy human individuals. Repertoires were generated with immunoSEQ multiplex PCR, while TCRdb's copy carries only in-frame clones and drops some. The repertoire holds around 2.3 million clones, with approximately 95% as singletons. Material for sequencing was naive CD4+ T cells sorted from blood. Subset meaning: CD45RA+ positively selected. The receptors stem from a man aged 18 to 30 in good health.

The rearrangement uses TRBV7-2 and TRBJ1-1, with D perhaps TRBD1 (6 bases). This CDR3 contains 14 residues. The germline V gene has CDR1 SGHTA and CDR2 FQGNSA. The germline V and J ends were trimmed by 5 bases and 7 bases, with 17 bases remaining between them. The CDR3 DNA follows: TGTGCCAGCAGCCGTCGTTGGGGGCTGGGTGAAGCTTTCTTT. Encoded protein: CASSRRWGLGEAFF.

This clone was recorded only once. This chain links TRBV7-4 with TRBJ1-1; D call uncertain. Between the trimmed V and J ends, which lost 5 bases and 10 bases, there was a span of 8 bases. CDR1 is SGHVT and CDR2 is SQSDAQ in the germline V gene. The CDR3 covers 10 residues. The CDR3 sequence is CASSPRRAFF. CDR3 nucleotides: TGTGCCAGCAGCCCCCGACGAGCTTTCTTT.

This clone was observed a single time. This chain connects TRBV10-3 to TRBJ1-4, with D tentatively TRBD1 (6 bases). The germline V and J ends were trimmed by 8 bases and 11 bases, with 21 bases remaining between them. The CDR3 totals 14 residues. Germline V CDR1 and CDR2: ENHRY, SYGVKD. The DNA of the CDR3 is TGTGCCATCCATTCCGGGACACCGGGAGGGAAACTGTTTTTT. Encoded protein: CAIHSGTPGGKLFF.

The chain employs TRBV5-1 and TRBJ1-4; D remains ambiguous. This CDR3 region has 16 residues. From germline, CDR1 is SGHRS and CDR2 YFSETQ. The V end lost 2 bases, the J end lost 1 base, and 12 bases lay between the germline ends. The DNA of the CDR3 is TGCGCCAGCAGCTTTGACGCGGTCAAAACTAATGAAAAACTGTTTTTT. This encodes CASSFDAVKTNEKLFF.

CDR3: CSVRDVAEAFF. The CDR3 coding sequence is TGCAGCGTTCGAGACGTCGCTGAAGCTTTCTTT. This chain connects TRBV29-1 to TRBJ1-1, with unresolved D. Trimming took off 5 bases at V and 6 bases at J, with 10 bases between the two ends. Looked up from germline, CDR1 is SQVTM and CDR2 is ANQGSEA. This CDR3 contains 11 residues.

The rearrangement links TRBV29-1 to TRBJ2-3, with D hard to call. V dropped 5 bases and J dropped 0 bases, with 6 bases sitting between them. There are 12 residues in the CDR3. CDR1 and CDR2 (germline): SQVTM, ANQGSEA. The CDR3 loop is CSVSESTDTQYF. CDR3 nucleotides: TGCAGCGTTTCAGAGAGCACAGATACGCAGTATTTT.

The chain is built from TRBV5-1 and TRBJ2-2; 10 bases align to TRBD1. Unmatched junction bases numbered 7, after V lost 1 base and J lost 7 bases. The CDR3 contains 16 residues. Germline loops: CDR1 SGHRS, CDR2 YFSETQ. CDR3 bases: TGCGCCAGCAGCTTGTCTCGGGACAGGGGAGGCGGGGAGCTGTTTTTT. Protein sequence: CASSLSRDRGGGELFF.

This rearrangement joins TRBV5-1 to TRBJ2-5; tentatively, D is TRBD1 (6 bases). CDR1 is SGHRS, CDR2 YFSETQ, per germline. The CDR3 loop spans 14 amino acids. The V end lost 0 bases, the J end lost 5 bases, and 11 bases lay between the germline ends. The DNA of the CDR3 is TGCGCCAGCAGCTTGGCCAACCAGGGGGAGACCCAGTACTTC. Encoded protein: CASSLANQGETQYF.

V and J are TRBV7-9 and TRBJ2-5, with D perhaps being TRBD1 or TRBD2 (5 bases each). This CDR3 spans 15 amino acids. With 1 base removed from V and 3 bases from J, the gap between germline ends came to 12 bases. Germline V lookup: CDR1 SEHNR, CDR2 FQNEAQ (reference sequence). The CDR3: CASSLGGRREETQYF. The CDR3 nucleotides are TGTGCCAGCAGCTTAGGGGGACGTCGAGAAGAGACCCAGTACTTC.

As regards this clone: The sample carries other DNA sequences with the same CDR3. The CDR3 here is CAISESGTEYEQYF. CDR3 nucleotide sequence: TGTGCCATCAGTGAGTCGGGGACAGAATACGAGCAGTACTTC. V is TRBV10-3 and J is TRBJ2-7; 7 nucleotides align to TRBD1. This CDR3 comprises 14 residues. CDR1 and CDR2 (germline): ENHRY, SYGVKD. Trimming at V came to 0 bases and at J to 4 bases, leaving 3 bases not matched to a gene.

This sequence joins TRBV6-6 and TRBJ2-5; D tentatively reads TRBD1 or TRBD2 (5 bases each). Germline CDR1 is MNHNY and CDR2 is SVGAGI (reference sequence). Between the trimmed V and J ends, which lost 7 bases and 6 bases, there was a span of 18 bases. This CDR3 is built from 14 residues. In DNA, the CDR3 is TGTGCCAGCACCCAAGCGTCGGGGCCCCAGACCCAGTACTTC. Its translation is CASTQASGPQTQYF.

A single count supports this clone. CDR3 amino acids: CSAVAAHSGNTIYF. In nucleotides, the CDR3 is TGCAGCGCAGTAGCGGCGCACTCTGGAAACACCATATATTTT. The chain joins TRBV29-1 to TRBJ1-3; D is uncertain. Trimming took 7 bases from V and 0 from J, leaving 13 bases between them. Germline-derived CDR1 and CDR2 are SQVTM and ANQGSEA. This CDR3 has 14 residues.

A remark on this clone: Other DNA sequences of this sample code for an identical CDR3. The chain combines TRBV4-1 with TRBJ2-2; TRBD1 agrees at 8 bases. This CDR3 spans 15 amino acids. Germline CDR1 reads MGHRA; CDR2 reads YSYEKL. V was pared by 3 bases and J by 0 bases, with 0 bases of the junction left unmatched. The CDR3 DNA is TGCGCCAGCAGCCAGACAGGGGCGAACACCGGGGAGCTGTTTTTT. This translates into CASSQTGANTGELFF.

The gene calls are TRBV18 and TRBJ2-5, with D possibly matching TRBD2 (6 bases). The V gene lost 6 bases and the J gene lost 2 bases, with 28 bases spanning the gap. CDR1 is KGHSH and CDR2 is LQKENI in the germline V gene. This CDR3 has 19 residues. This CDR3 reads CASSPLTGTLASDQETQYF. CDR3 in DNA: TGTGCCAGCTCCCCCCTAACGGGGACCCTAGCGTCGGATCAAGAGACCCAGTACTTC.

The V and J genes are TRBV7-3 and TRBJ1-2; D call uncertain. Per germline, CDR1 SGHTA and CDR2 FQGTGA. V dropped 6 bases and J dropped 2 bases, with 13 bases sitting between them. The CDR3 totals 14 residues. DNA of the CDR3: TGTGCCAGCAGTGGTGGCGAGAACAACTATGGCTACACCTTC. Its protein product is CASSGGENNYGYTF. Filled out from reference TRBV7-3 and TRBJ1-2, the complete variable domain reads GAGVSQTPSNKVTEKGKYVELRCDPISGHTALYWYRQSLGQGPEFLIYFQGTGAADDSGLPNDRFFAVRPEGSVSTLKIQRTERGDSAVYLCASSGGENNYGYTFGSGTRLTVV.

The chain employs TRBV11-2 and TRBJ1-6, with D possibly matching TRBD1 (6 bases). Germline loops: CDR1 SGHAT, CDR2 FQNNGV. The V end was cut by 2 bases, the J end by 10 bases, with 12 bases between. The CDR3 extends over 14 amino acids. Here the CDR3 reads CASSLRGGTSPLHF. The DNA of the CDR3 is TGTGCCAGCAGCTTACGGGGCGGGACATCACCCCTCCACTTT. The full variable domain, completed using reference TRBV11-2 and TRBJ1-6, is EAGVAQSPRYKIIEKRQSVAFWCNPISGHATLYWYQQILGQGPKLLIQFQNNGVVDDSQLPKDRFSAERLKGVDSTLKIQPAKLEDSAVYLCASSLRGGTSPLHFGNGTRLTVT.

As to this clone: Other DNA sequences in the same sample also yield this CDR3. This chain links TRBV6-1 with TRBJ1-5; D is uncertain. This CDR3 spans 14 amino acids. The V end was cut by 2 bases, the J end by 7 bases, with 12 bases between. The germline V gene encodes CDR1 MNHNS and CDR2 SASEGT. The CDR3 nucleotides read TGTGCCAGCAGTGAACAGGAAGGGAACCAGCCCCAGCATTTT. This sequence encodes CASSEQEGNQPQHF.

This chain joins TRBV6-1 and TRBJ1-2; 9 nucleotides align to TRBD1. Germline V gives CDR1 MNHNS, CDR2 SASEGT. CDR3 length: 15 residues. V dropped 3 bases and J dropped 4; count of bases not matched to a gene: 6. CDR3 loop: CASSDPTGGSYGYTF. CDR3 bases: TGTGCCAGCAGTGATCCTACAGGGGGCTCCTATGGCTACACCTTC.

The genes are TRBV5-1 and TRBJ1-3; unclear D gene. CDR1 SGHRS and CDR2 YFSETQ come from the germline V gene. The V gene lost 2 bases and the J gene lost 4 bases, with 13 bases spanning the gap. The CDR3 length is 15 residues. The chain's CDR3 is CASSFSGLGGNTIYF. The CDR3 nucleotides are TGCGCCAGCAGCTTCTCAGGATTAGGCGGAAACACCATATATTTT.

The rearrangement uses TRBV13 and TRBJ2-1, with 11 positions matching TRBD2. Germline V lookup: CDR1 PRHDT, CDR2 FYEKMQ (reference sequence). The CDR3 loop spans 20 amino acids. V shed 9 bases and J 6 bases; nucleotides not matched to a gene: 25. The CDR3 nucleotides are TGTGCCAGGCCGTGGGGGCTAGCGGGAGGCTCCAATACGGGTTTCAATGAGCAGTTCTTC. This translates into CARPWGLAGGSNTGFNEQFF.

The chain combines TRBV7-9 with TRBJ2-5; 7 nucleotides align to TRBD1. The J call could be wrong; TRBJ2-7 is a better fit for the DNA end. The germline CDR1 and CDR2 sequences are SEHNR and FQNEAQ (reference sequence). This CDR3 has 14 amino acids. DNA of the CDR3: TGTGCCAGCAGCACACAGGGGATGAGCTACGAGCAGTACTTC. Its translation: CASSTQGMSYEQYF.

The CDR3 is CASSIRTGTMNTEAFF. The CDR3 DNA reads as TGTGCCAGCAGCATAAGGACAGGAACAATGAACACTGAAGCTTTCTTT. J is TRBJ1-1 and V is TRBV7-9, with 7 nucleotides matching TRBD1. This CDR3 contains 16 residues. With V trimmed by 5 bases and J by 0 bases, 9 bases remained unmatched. Germline CDR1 is SEHNR and CDR2 is FQNEAQ (reference sequence).

This chain links TRBV11-2 with TRBJ1-2, with 7 bases identical to TRBD1. Germline lookup yields CDR1 SGHAT and CDR2 FQNNGV. The CDR3 extends over 15 amino acids. The ends lost 0 bases at V and 5 bases at J; junction bases unmatched: 6. Here the CDR3 reads CASSLEQGRGYGYTF. CDR3 DNA sequence: TGTGCCAGCAGCTTAGAACAGGGGAGAGGTTATGGCTACACCTTC.

V usage is TRBV2 and J usage is TRBJ2-5, with a weak D call TRBD1 (8 bases). Trimming removed 8 bases from V and 5 bases from J, with 18 bases in between. The CDR3 has 14 residues. Germline V gene sequence: CDR1 SNHLY, CDR2 FYNNEI. Written as DNA, the CDR3 is TGTGCCAGCGTGCCAGGGGGCGGGGGTGAGACCCAGTACTTC. Translating it yields CASVPGGGGETQYF.

This rearrangement joins TRBV2 to TRBJ2-4; TRBD2 might be the D (5 bases). Germline values: CDR1 SNHLY, CDR2 FYNNEI. The CDR3 extends over 11 amino acids. The V and J ends lost 8 bases and 9 bases respectively, with 11 bases between them. CDR3 sequence: CASHREGIQYF. The CDR3 DNA follows: TGTGCCAGCCACAGAGAGGGCATTCAGTACTTC.

The V gene is TRBV7-2, the J gene TRBJ2-3; the D is unclear. CDR3 length equals 14 residues. Germline V lookup: CDR1 SGHTA, CDR2 FQGNSA. V gave up 3 bases and J gave up 6 bases, with 13 bases separating them. CDR3 sequence (DNA): TGTGCCAGCAGCTTTTCACCATCTACGGATACGCAGTATTTT. Translation gives CASSFSPSTDTQYF.

The V call is TRBV10-3, the J call TRBJ2-7; TRBD1 is a possible D gene (5 bases). The germline V gene has CDR1 ENHRY and CDR2 SYGVKD. Trimming removed 2 bases from V and 2 bases from J, with 10 bases in between. The CDR3 extends over 14 amino acids. This CDR3 reads CAISEPKGTYEQYF. CDR3 in DNA: TGTGCCATCAGTGAGCCAAAGGGGACCTACGAGCAGTACTTC.

V gene TRBV7-8 combines with J gene TRBJ1-2, with 11 nucleotides matching TRBD1. CDR1 is SGHVS and CDR2 is FQNEAQ in the germline V gene. The CDR3 runs 13 residues. The J segment lost 7 bases and the V segment lost 4 bases, leaving 2 bases of the junction unmatched. CDR3 sequence: CASSWDRGSGYTF. Written as DNA, the CDR3 is TGTGCCAGCAGCTGGGACAGGGGGAGTGGCTACACCTTC.

V gene TRBV19 combines with J gene TRBJ2-5; D possibly corresponds to TRBD1 (7 bases). The CDR3 is 16 amino acids. Per the germline V gene, CDR1 is LNHDA and CDR2 is SQIVND (reference sequence). The V gene lost 5 bases and the J gene lost 2 bases, with 18 bases spanning the gap. For the CDR3, the DNA is TGTGCCAGTAGTTTCAACAGGGGAGGCCCGCAAGAGACCCAGTACTTC. The encoded protein is CASSFNRGGPQETQYF.

The gene calls are TRBV28 and TRBJ2-7; no clear D gene. CDR1 MDHEN and CDR2 SYDVKM come from the germline V gene. Trimming stripped 6 bases from V and 2 bases from J, with 14 bases between. The CDR3 consists of 14 residues. In nucleotides, the CDR3 is TGTGCCAGCAGCCCGGTAGGGCCACCCTACGAGCAGTACTTC. Protein: CASSPVGPPYEQYF.